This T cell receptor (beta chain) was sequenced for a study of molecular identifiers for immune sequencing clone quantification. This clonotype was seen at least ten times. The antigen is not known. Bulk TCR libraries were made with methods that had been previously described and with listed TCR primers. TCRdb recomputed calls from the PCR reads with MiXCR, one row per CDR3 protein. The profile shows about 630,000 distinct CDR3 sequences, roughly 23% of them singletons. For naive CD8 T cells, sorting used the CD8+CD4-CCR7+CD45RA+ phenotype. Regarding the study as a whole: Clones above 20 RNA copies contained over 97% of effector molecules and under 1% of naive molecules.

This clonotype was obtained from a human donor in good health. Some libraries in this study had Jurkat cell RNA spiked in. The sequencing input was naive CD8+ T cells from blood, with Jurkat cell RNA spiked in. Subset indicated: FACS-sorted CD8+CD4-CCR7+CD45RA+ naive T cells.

The CDR3 DNA sequence: TGTGCCAGCAGCCTCAGCGGGGCGTCCGAGCAGTACTTC. It specifies CASSLSGASEQYF. The chain combines TRBV7-6 with TRBJ2-7, with 7 bases matching TRBD2. The CDR3 totals 13 residues. Germline V gene sequence: CDR1 SGHVS, CDR2 FNYEAQ. The J segment lost 6 bases and the V segment lost 5 bases, leaving 7 bases of the junction unmatched.